This TCR beta chain came from a study of CD8 T cell repertoires and HIV-1 epitope variants. Looking at the study overall: Enriched T cells were co-cultured with equal numbers of autologous T cell-negative antigen-presenting cells. Study conclusions and caveats: Most of the nine antigen-specific clonotypes appeared cross-reactive to autologous or escape variants.

As concerns this clone: Its antigen is still unknown.

In germline, CDR1 is ENHRY, CDR2 SYGVKD. The CDR3 runs 15 residues. V was clipped by 3 bases and J by 3 bases, with 12 bases between them. Sequencing was performed with immunoSEQ multiplex PCR; in TCRdb, only in-frame clones are kept and a portion is missing. Of over 5,500 clones in the sample, 64% were seen once. The TCR originated in a male donor with HIV. Input material: cultured CD8+ T cells derived from PBMCs. The chain carries TRBV10-3 and TRBJ2-4; D could derive from TRBD1 or TRBD2 (5 bases each). The CDR3 loop reads CAISEAAGFKNIQYF. As DNA, the CDR3 is TGTGCCATCAGTGAAGCGGCAGGGTTCAAAAACATTCAGTACTTC.